This T cell receptor (beta chain) is drawn from a study of T cells in Graves' hyperthyroidism and ophthalmopathy. CDR1 MGHDK and CDR2 SYGVNS come from the germline V gene. Trimming cost V 6 bases and J 6 bases; bases outside gene matches: 8. CDR3 length equals 15 residues. Broader study findings: Among clonotypes expanded in thyroid above 0.001, most were also found in blood. Prediction of ophthalmopathy progression came a median around 6.1 months pre-onset. Stable hyperthyroidism and ophthalmopathy were separated using 13 V-J signatures.

RNA transcripts yielded amplified TCR beta CDR3 regions. The primer set for the first-round RT-PCR of the TCR CDR3 was HTBI. TCRdb processed the multiplex PCR reads anew with MiXCR; each CDR3 protein has one entry. The sample consists of around 660,000 distinct CDR3 sequences, about 45% of them appearing once. As to this clonotype: Its specificity is not known.

This sequence was found in an adult man with Graves' disease, either hyperthyroidism or ophthalmopathy (not recorded which). Material for sequencing was peripheral blood or thyroid tissue (not recorded which). V and J are TRBV25-1 and TRBJ1-6; 7 nucleotides agree with TRBD1. CDR3 sequence (DNA): TGTGCCAGCAGGATATCAGGGGACAGTAATTCACCCCTCCACTTT. Amino acid sequence: CASRISGDSNSPLHF.